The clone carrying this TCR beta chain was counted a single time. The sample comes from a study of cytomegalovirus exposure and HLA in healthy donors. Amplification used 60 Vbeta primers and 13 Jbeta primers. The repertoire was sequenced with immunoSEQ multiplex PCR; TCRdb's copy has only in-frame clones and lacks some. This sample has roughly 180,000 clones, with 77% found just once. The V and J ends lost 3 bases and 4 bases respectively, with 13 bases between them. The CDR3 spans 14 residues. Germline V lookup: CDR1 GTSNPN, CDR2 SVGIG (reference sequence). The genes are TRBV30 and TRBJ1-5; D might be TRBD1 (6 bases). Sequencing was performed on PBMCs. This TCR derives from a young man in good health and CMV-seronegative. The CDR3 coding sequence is TGTGCCTGGAGCGCACAGGGTTGGAATCAGCCCCAGCATTTT. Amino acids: CAWSAQGWNQPQHF.